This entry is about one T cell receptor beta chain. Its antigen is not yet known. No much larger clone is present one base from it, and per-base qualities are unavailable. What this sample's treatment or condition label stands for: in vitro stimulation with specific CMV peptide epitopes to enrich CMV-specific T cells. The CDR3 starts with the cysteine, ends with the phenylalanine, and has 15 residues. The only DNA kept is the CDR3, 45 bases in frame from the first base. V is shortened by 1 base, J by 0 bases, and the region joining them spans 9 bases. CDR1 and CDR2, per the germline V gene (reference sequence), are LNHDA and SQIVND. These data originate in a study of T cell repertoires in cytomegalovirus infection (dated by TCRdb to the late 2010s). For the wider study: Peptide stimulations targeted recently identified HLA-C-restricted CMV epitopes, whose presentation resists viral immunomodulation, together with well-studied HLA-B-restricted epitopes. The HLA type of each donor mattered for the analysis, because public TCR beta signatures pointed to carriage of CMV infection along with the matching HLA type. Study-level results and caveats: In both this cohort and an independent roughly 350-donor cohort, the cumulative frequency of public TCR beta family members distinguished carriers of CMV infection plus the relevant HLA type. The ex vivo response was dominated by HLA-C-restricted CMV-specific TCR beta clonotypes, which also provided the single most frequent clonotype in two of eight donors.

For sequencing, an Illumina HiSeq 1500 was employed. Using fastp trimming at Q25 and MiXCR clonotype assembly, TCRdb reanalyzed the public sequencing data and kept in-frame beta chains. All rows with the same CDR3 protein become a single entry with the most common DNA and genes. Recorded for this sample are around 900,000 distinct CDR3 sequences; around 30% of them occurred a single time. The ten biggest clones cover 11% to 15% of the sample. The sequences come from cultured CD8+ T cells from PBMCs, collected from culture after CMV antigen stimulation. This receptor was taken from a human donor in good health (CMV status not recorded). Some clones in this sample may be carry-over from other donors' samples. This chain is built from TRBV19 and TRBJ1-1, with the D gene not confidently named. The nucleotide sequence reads TGTGCCAGTAGTATAGGGGCGGACTTGAACACTGAAGCTTTCTTT. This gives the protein CASSIGADLNTEAFF.